A selection of T cell receptor beta chains follows, all from one sample in a study of blood T cell repertoires in COVID-19. Assay: immunoSEQ multiplex PCR; the TCRdb copy retains only in-frame clones and omits some. The data contain over 65,000 clones, around 81% of them singletons. Input material: peripheral blood. The source is a man older than 75 with acute or convalescent COVID-19. CDR3s include the opening cysteine and the closing phenylalanine or tryptophan. Each record gives: CDR3 protein, CDR3 DNA, J gene, D gene, clone size, V gene. A D gene is named only where the DNA matches it firmly. Size tells how often a clone was seen (once, few, many) or the class of an expanded clone, and some rows leave it out.

CASSSPGLASSYNEQFF,TGTGCCAGCTCATCCCCTGGACTAGCGTCCTCCTACAATGAGCAGTTCTTC,TRBJ2-1,TRBD2,few,TRBV18
CASSQFLSKTEAFF,TGTGCCAGCAGCCAGTTTCTCAGTAAGACTGAAGCTTTCTTT,TRBJ1-1,.,.,TRBV3-1/TRBV3-2
CASRDGQGLATEAFF,TGCGCCAGCAGGGACGGACAGGGTTTGGCCACTGAAGCTTTCTTT,TRBJ1-1,TRBD1,.,TRBV5-1
CASSLAAEYGYTF,TGCGCCAGCAGCTTGGCCGCCGAGTATGGCTACACCTTC,TRBJ1-2,.,.,TRBV5-1
CASSSSAGWDEQFF,TGTGCCAGCAGCTCCTCTGCAGGTTGGGATGAGCAGTTCTTC,TRBJ2-1,.,.,TRBV7-9
CASSLGGSGETQYF,TGCGCCAGCAGCTTGGGAGGATCGGGGGAGACCCAGTACTTC,TRBJ2-5,.,.,TRBV5-1
CASSEGGWNQPQHF,TGTGCCAGCAGTGAGGGGGGTTGGAACCAGCCCCAGCATTTT,TRBJ1-5,.,.,TRBV2
CSARQFDEQYF,TGCAGTGCTCGACAGTTCGACGAGCAGTACTTC,TRBJ2-7,.,.,TRBV20-1
CASRFSQVMNTEAFF,TGTGCCAGCAGATTCTCACAGGTTATGAACACTGAAGCTTTCTTT,TRBJ1-1,.,.,TRBV6-1
CSAGQVYEQYF,TGCAGCGCGGGACAGGTCTACGAGCAGTACTTC,TRBJ2-7,TRBD1,.,TRBV29-1
CASSQAGGQMNGYTF,TGTGCCAGCAGCCAAGCGGGGGGGCAGATGAATGGCTACACCTTC,TRBJ1-2,.,.,TRBV14
CASSLSGGGNQPQHF,TGTGCCAGCAGTTTATCAGGGGGTGGCAATCAGCCCCAGCATTTT,TRBJ1-5,TRBD1,.,TRBV28
CASSINGGSYNEQFF,TGTGCCAGTAGTATTAACGGAGGCTCCTACAATGAGCAGTTCTTC,TRBJ2-1,.,.,TRBV19
CASSQARRANTGELFF,TGTGCCAGCAGCCAAGCGCGCAGGGCGAACACCGGGGAGCTGTTTTTT,TRBJ2-2,.,.,TRBV3-1/TRBV3-2
CASSFGKSTNYGYTF,TGTGCCAGCAGCTTCGGGAAGTCCACTAACTATGGCTACACCTTC,TRBJ1-2,.,few,TRBV7-2
CASSLGAAEANYGYTF,TGTGCCAGCAGCTTGGGCGCCGCCGAAGCTAACTATGGCTACACCTTC,TRBJ1-2,.,.,TRBV5-6
CASSLGPVNRNTGELFF,TGTGCCAGCAGCTTAGGGCCAGTCAATCGTAACACCGGGGAGCTGTTTTTT,TRBJ2-2,.,.,TRBV7-2
CASSLVDRGYNEQFF,TGTGCCAGCAGCTTAGTGGACAGGGGGTACAATGAGCAGTTCTTC,TRBJ2-1,TRBD1,.,TRBV11-2
CASSLVGLTHLTGPTEAFF,TGTGCCAGCAGCTTAGTAGGTCTAACCCACCTTACAGGGCCCACTGAAGCTTTCTTT,TRBJ1-1,.,.,TRBV7-2
CASSLSRPDTQYF,TGTGCCAGCAGTTTATCGCGGCCAGATACCCAGTACTTC,TRBJ2-5,.,medium-sized,TRBV27
CASSPYGTSNSPLHF,TGTGCCAGCAGTCCGTACGGGACATCCAATTCACCCCTCCACTTT,TRBJ1-6,.,few,TRBV28
CASSLTSGSDGEQFF,TGTGCCAGCAGCTTGACTAGCGGGAGTGACGGTGAGCAGTTCTTC,TRBJ2-1,TRBD2,.,TRBV11-3
CASSRQGLAGENEQFF,TGTGCCAGCAGCCGCCAGGGACTAGCGGGAGAAAATGAGCAGTTCTTC,TRBJ2-1,TRBD2,.,TRBV7-3
CAWRTFGGLYEQYF,TGTGCCTGGAGGACTTTCGGGGGGCTCTACGAGCAGTACTTC,TRBJ2-7,.,many,TRBV30
CASSEERGHEAFF,TGTGCCAGCTCTGAAGAGAGGGGACACGAAGCTTTCTTT,TRBJ1-1,.,few,TRBV6-4
CASSDGTLGAGGPQYF,TGTGCCAGCAGTGATGGGACACTTGGGGCCGGGGGGCCCCAGTACTTC,TRBJ2-5,.,.,TRBV6-1
CASSYWQGASGTF,TGTGCCAGCAGTTACTGGCAGGGGGCGAGTGGCACCTTC,TRBJ1-2,TRBD1,.,TRBV6-5
CASSSAGEGESEKLFF,TGTGCCAGCAGTTCCGCCGGGGAGGGAGAAAGTGAAAAACTGTTTTTT,TRBJ1-4,.,.,TRBV28
CASRTWTGNTEAFF,TGTGCCAGCAGGACATGGACAGGGAACACTGAAGCTTTCTTT,TRBJ1-1,TRBD1,.,TRBV6-5
CASSLVSTYSNQPQHF,TGTGCCAGCAGCTTAGTATCCACTTATAGCAATCAGCCCCAGCATTTT,TRBJ1-5,.,.,TRBV7-2
CASSQVPGEAFF,TGTGCCAGCAGCCAAGTCCCAGGGGAAGCTTTCTTT,TRBJ1-1,.,once,TRBV3-1/TRBV3-2
CASSSRLSEQYF,TGTGCCAGCAGTTCCCGTTTGAGCGAGCAGTACTTC,TRBJ2-7,.,.,TRBV6-5
CASRSSGSYEQYF,TGTGCCAGTAGATCTAGCGGGAGCTACGAGCAGTACTTC,TRBJ2-7,TRBD2,few,TRBV19
CASRPTGGTDEQYF,TGTGCCAGCAGGCCTACAGGGGGCACGGACGAGCAGTACTTC,TRBJ2-7,TRBD1,.,TRBV6-5
CASSEQGLAGGEQFF,TGTGCCAGCAGTGAACAGGGACTAGCGGGAGGTGAGCAGTTCTTC,TRBJ2-1,TRBD2,once,TRBV6-1
CSVGQVGGWGTDTQYF,TGCAGCGTTGGGCAGGTTGGGGGCTGGGGCACAGATACGCAGTATTTT,TRBJ2-3,.,.,TRBV29-1
CASSYVGTDGYTF,TGTGCCAGCAGTTATGTGGGGACTGATGGCTACACCTTC,TRBJ1-2,.,.,TRBV28
CASSLAPGQGAYDEAFF,TGTGCCAGCAGCTTAGCACCGGGACAGGGGGCATACGATGAAGCTTTCTTT,TRBJ1-1,TRBD1,.,TRBV11-1
CASGLGTTSYNEQFF,TGTGCTAGTGGTTTAGGGACTACCAGTTACAATGAGCAGTTCTTC,TRBJ2-1,TRBD2,.,TRBV12-5
CASSSGQLGGYTF,TGTGCCAGCAGCTCTGGACAGCTTGGAGGCTACACCTTC,TRBJ1-2,.,.,TRBV5-4
CASSPYLDRGDTIYF,TGCGCCAGCAGCCCGTACTTGGACAGGGGGGACACTATATATTTT,TRBJ1-3,TRBD1,.,TRBV5-1
CASTGATSNQPQHF,TGTGCCAGCACCGGAGCAACTAGCAATCAGCCCCAGCATTTT,TRBJ1-5,.,.,TRBV28
CASSPGQVYEQYF,TGTGCCAGCAGTCCGGGACAGGTATACGAGCAGTACTTC,TRBJ2-7,TRBD1,.,TRBV27
CASSATGVNTEAFF,TGTGCCAGCAGCGCAACAGGAGTGAACACTGAAGCTTTCTTT,TRBJ1-1,.,.,TRBV7-6
CASKSQGAKGGEAFF,TGTGCCAGCAAAAGCCAGGGGGCTAAGGGAGGGGAAGCTTTCTTT,TRBJ1-1,TRBD1,.,TRBV25-1
CASSEQGAANSPLHF,TGTGCCAGCAGTGAGCAGGGGGCTGCTAATTCACCCCTCCACTTT,TRBJ1-6,TRBD1,.,TRBV2
CASSPLGTVPNEKLFF,TGTGCCAGCTCACCTTTGGGGACAGTCCCTAATGAAAAACTGTTTTTT,TRBJ1-4,TRBD1,.,TRBV18
CASSFTGSGTEAFF,TGTGCCAGCAGCTTTACGGGATCGGGCACTGAAGCTTTCTTT,TRBJ1-1,.,.,TRBV7-9
CASSYTGQGNEQFF,TGTGCCAGCAGTTACACGGGACAGGGGAATGAGCAGTTCTTC,TRBJ2-1,TRBD1,.,TRBV6-6
CSVESPGEQYF,TGCAGCGTTGAATCTCCGGGAGAGCAGTACTTC,TRBJ2-7,.,.,TRBV29-1
CASSLGPYNSPLHF,TGTGCCAGCAGTTTAGGGCCCTATAATTCACCCCTCCACTTT,TRBJ1-6,.,few,TRBV27
CASSIVVGRGGNEQFF,TGTGCCAGTAGTATAGTAGTCGGCAGGGGTGGCAATGAGCAGTTCTTC,TRBJ2-1,.,few,TRBV19
CASSIRDRVLEQYF,TGTGCCAGTAGTATCCGAGACAGGGTCCTGGAGCAGTACTTC,TRBJ2-7,TRBD1,.,TRBV19
CASSPWTGFGAQETQYF,TGTGCCAGCAGCCCCTGGACAGGGTTTGGAGCTCAAGAGACCCAGTACTTC,TRBJ2-5,TRBD1,.,TRBV7-9